This T cell receptor beta chain was sequenced for a study of T-cell memory formation after mild COVID-19 (dated by TCRdb to the early 2020s). As for the study more broadly: TCR sequence clusters from the two donors were largely donor specific. The cohort comprised two young, previously healthy adult volunteers, one female and one male. In two donors, T-cell clones that expanded and contracted after mild COVID-19 were followed by sequencing TCRalpha and TCRbeta repertoires longitudinally. Points the paper makes about the study in general: Contracting CD4+ clones turned up mainly in the CM and EM memory subsets, whereas EMRA was where CD8+ clones were enriched. Some responding clones were detected in pre-infection memory, which suggested that pre-existing cross-reactive memory T cells had joined the SARS-CoV-2 response. Clones that contracted from day 15 to 85 showed balanced CD4/CD8 phenotypes, whereas a second wave of clones that expanded from day 15 to 37 leaned towards CD4+. The study covered only a couple of mild cases, and larger cohorts including severe cases with pre-infection samples were considered necessary. Whether the second-wave clones peaking on day 37 were SARS-CoV-2 specific was not confirmed.

The data were produced on an Illumina NovaSeq 6000. Using 5'RACE with constant-segment primers, TCRalpha and TCRbeta cDNA libraries were constructed, with sample barcodes and unique molecular identifiers added in the process. Trizol reagent was used to extract RNA from every sample. Libraries were amplified in two PCR steps, with a second sample barcode and Illumina TruSeq adapters added in the second step. The libraries were sequenced on an Illumina NovaSeq using 2 x 150 bp paired-end reads. Per the original workflow: Demultiplexing of reads and collapsing into UMI-guided consensus sequences were performed with migec v1.2.7. Using mixcr v2.1.11, UMI consensuses were aligned to TRA and TRB V and J templates and then assembled into clonotypes. Clonotypes were classified as expanded or contracted when called significant by both edgeR and NoisET, with noise models trained on biological replicates. For edgeR calls, the cutoffs were a false discovery rate-adjusted p below 0.01 and a log2 fold-change threshold of 1. PCA with hierarchical clustering of max-normalized trajectories of the 1000 most abundant clonotypes was used as exploratory dynamics analysis. The CD4 or CD8 phenotype of responding clones was assigned using the separately sequenced CD4+ and CD8+ repertoires. The raw public data were reprocessed by TCRdb itself: fastp quality trimming at Q25, MiXCR clonotype calling, in-frame beta chains only. Records with the same CDR3 protein are collapsed into one entry carrying the most frequent genes and DNA. The authors' filters were not applied to this entry. The sample table records about 350,000 distinct CDR3 sequences; roughly 13% of these occur just once. 22% of the sample is held by the ten biggest clonotypes.

The germline V gene specifies SQVTM as CDR1 and ANQGSEA as CDR2. From V the trimming removes 6 bases and from J it removes 8 bases, while the gene matches leave 9 bases of the junction unaccounted for. From the cysteine up to the phenylalanine, the CDR3 has a length of 13 residues. Only the CDR3 DNA is retained, 39 bases long and in frame from the first base. Ficoll-Paque density gradient centrifugation was used to isolate PBMCs. With respect to this clonotype: Which antigen it targets is not known. No clone much larger than this one lies a single base away; base qualities are absent.

The receptor was derived from a young man who had mild COVID-19 (a few samples of this study predate the infection). The sample titles of this study are shuffled in the database, so cell type and time point are left out; the donor was told from shared clones. The specimen sequenced was PBMCs or a T cell subset sorted from them (not recorded which). The sequence is built from TRBV29-1 and TRBJ1-2; 10 nucleotides in the junction match TRBD1. The CDR3: CSVTGTGVQGYTF. In nucleotide form, the sequence is TGCAGCGTCACCGGGACAGGGGTTCAAGGCTACACCTTC. Outside the CDR3, residues come from the reference TRBV29-1 and TRBJ1-2 proteins, so the full variable domain is: SAVISQKPSRDICQRGTSLTIQCQVDSQVTMMFWYRQQPGQSLTLIATANQGSEATYESGFVIDKFPISRPNLTFSTLTVSNMSPEDSSIYLCSVTGTGVQGYTFGSGTRLTVV.